The 5 T cell receptor beta chains below come from one sample, sequenced in a study of sequential checkpoint blockade in melanoma. Treatment indicated: randomized to nivolumab then ipilimumab (arm A) or the reverse (arm B). Data came from immunoSEQ multiplex PCR; TCRdb stores just in-frame clones and leaves some out. Of around 18,000 clones in the sample, under 75% are singletons; the top ten hold 15% to 20%. This specimen was CD8+ T cells sorted from blood (inferred from file names), taken from a patient given nivolumab and ipilimumab in sequence. The receptors were sampled from a human donor with melanoma.

The J gene is TRBJ1-1, the V gene TRBV7-6, with D perhaps TRBD1 (6 bases). This CDR3 is 16 amino acids long. Germline assignment: CDR1 SGHVS and CDR2 FNYEAQ. Deletions cut 2 bases from V and 2 bases from J, with 15 bases between. CDR3 coding DNA: TGTGCCAGCAGCTTATCATCGGTCAGGGGAAACACTGAAGCTTTCTTT. Amino acid sequence: CASSLSSVRGNTEAFF.

This chain links TRBV6-1 with TRBJ2-1; 9 bases are shared with TRBD2. The CDR3 runs to 15 residues. CDR1 MNHNS and CDR2 SASEGT come from the germline V gene. V lost 8 bases, J lost 9 bases, and 14 bases stayed unmatched. CDR3 protein: CASDRGSGGSSEQFF. CDR3 sequence (DNA): TGTGCCAGCGACCGAGGTAGCGGGGGTTCGAGTGAGCAGTTCTTC.

The gene calls are TRBV5-4 and TRBJ2-2; D is perhaps TRBD1 (6 bases). V lost 6 bases and J lost 4, with 19 bases in between. This CDR3 has 16 residues. The germline gives CDR1 SGHNT, CDR2 YYREEE (reference sequence). Here the CDR3 reads CASNNPGRGITGELFF. The CDR3 nucleotides read TGTGCCAGCAATAACCCAGGCAGGGGAATCACCGGGGAGCTGTTTTTT.

Remarks on this clone: One end of the junction is discordant with germline, which a read error may explain. This chain links TRBV7-7 with TRBJ2-5, with 7 bases that match TRBD1. The CDR3 is 15 amino acids. Germline CDR1 is SSHAT and CDR2 is FNYEAQ (reference sequence). The CDR3 coding sequence is TGTGCTAGCAGCTTGTACCGGGACAGCAAAGAGACCCAGTACTTC. Protein: CASSLYRDSKETQYF.

The chain links TRBV7-6 to TRBJ2-1; TRBD2 agrees at 8 bases. Germline trimming cut 1 base from V and 11 bases from J; bases unmatched to any gene: 16. In germline, CDR1 is SGHVS, CDR2 FNYEAQ. This CDR3 is built from 17 residues. The chain's CDR3 is CASSLDVGGVQSDKQFF. The CDR3 DNA is TGTGCCAGCAGCTTAGACGTCGGGGGGGTACAATCTGATAAGCAGTTCTTC.